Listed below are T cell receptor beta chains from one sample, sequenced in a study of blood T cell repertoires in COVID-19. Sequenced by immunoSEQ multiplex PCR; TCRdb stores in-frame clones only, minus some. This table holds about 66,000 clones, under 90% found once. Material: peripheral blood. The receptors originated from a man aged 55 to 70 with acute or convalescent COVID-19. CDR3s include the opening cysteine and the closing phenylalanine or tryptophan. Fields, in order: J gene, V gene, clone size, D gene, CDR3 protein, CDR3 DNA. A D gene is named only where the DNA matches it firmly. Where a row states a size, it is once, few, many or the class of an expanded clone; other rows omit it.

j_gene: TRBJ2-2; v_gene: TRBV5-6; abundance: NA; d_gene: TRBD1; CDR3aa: CASSAEGAGYTGELFF; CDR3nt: TGTGCCAGCAGCGCCGAGGGGGCGGGTTACACCGGGGAGCTGTTTTTT
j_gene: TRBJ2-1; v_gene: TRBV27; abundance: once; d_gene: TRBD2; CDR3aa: CASSLVSGVGLNEQFF; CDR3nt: TGTGCCAGCAGTTTAGTAAGCGGGGTCGGGCTCAATGAGCAGTTCTTC
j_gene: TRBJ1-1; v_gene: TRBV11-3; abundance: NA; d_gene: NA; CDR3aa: CASSLSLDTEAFF; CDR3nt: TGTGCCAGCAGCTTATCACTGGACACTGAAGCTTTCTTT
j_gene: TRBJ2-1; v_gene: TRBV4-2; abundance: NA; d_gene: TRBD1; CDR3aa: CASSQGTQGSVDEQFF; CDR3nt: TGTGCCAGCAGCCAAGGAACACAGGGGTCGGTCGATGAGCAGTTCTTC
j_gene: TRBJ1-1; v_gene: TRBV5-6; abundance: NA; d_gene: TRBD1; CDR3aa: CASSWGQGDTEAFF; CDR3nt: TGTGCCAGCAGCTGGGGACAGGGTGACACTGAAGCTTTCTTT
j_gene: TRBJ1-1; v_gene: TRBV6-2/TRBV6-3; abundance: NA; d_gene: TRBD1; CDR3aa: CASSHQRGQGTEAFF; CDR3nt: TGTGCCAGCAGTCATCAAAGGGGGCAAGGTACTGAAGCTTTCTTT
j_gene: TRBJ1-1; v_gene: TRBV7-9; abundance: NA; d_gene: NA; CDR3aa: CASSQNDYVRGNTEAFF; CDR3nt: TGTGCCAGCAGCCAAAATGACTATGTACGGGGGAACACTGAAGCTTTCTTT
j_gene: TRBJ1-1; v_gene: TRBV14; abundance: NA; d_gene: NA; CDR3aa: CASSQDDSYQTEAFF; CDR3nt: TGTGCCAGCAGCCAAGACGATTCGTATCAGACTGAAGCTTTCTTT
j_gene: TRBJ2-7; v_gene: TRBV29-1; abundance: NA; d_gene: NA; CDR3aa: CSVEGAFEQYF; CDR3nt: TGCAGCGTCGAAGGAGCGTTCGAGCAGTACTTC
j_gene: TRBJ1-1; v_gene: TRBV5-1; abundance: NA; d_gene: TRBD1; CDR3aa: CASAVGQGAEAFF; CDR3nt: TGCGCCAGCGCCGTTGGACAGGGGGCTGAAGCTTTCTTT
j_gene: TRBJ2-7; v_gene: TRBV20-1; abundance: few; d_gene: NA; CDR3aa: CSASREGQGFYEQYF; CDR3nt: TGCAGTGCTAGTCGGGAGGGACAGGGATTCTACGAGCAGTACTTC
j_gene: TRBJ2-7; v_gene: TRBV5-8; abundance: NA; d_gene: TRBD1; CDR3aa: CASSLGGQGFDEQYF; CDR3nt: TGTGCCAGCAGCTTGGGCGGACAGGGGTTCGACGAGCAGTACTTC
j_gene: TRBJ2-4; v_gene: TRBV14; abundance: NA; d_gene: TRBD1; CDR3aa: CASSQEFGTGALAKNIQYF; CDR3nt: TGTGCCAGCAGCCAAGAGTTTGGGACAGGAGCTCTAGCCAAAAACATTCAGTACTTC
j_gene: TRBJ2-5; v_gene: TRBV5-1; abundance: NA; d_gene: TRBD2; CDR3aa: CASSLGGLSGALQETQYF; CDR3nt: TGCGCCAGCAGCTTGGGGGGCCTTAGCGGGGCGCTCCAAGAGACCCAGTACTTC
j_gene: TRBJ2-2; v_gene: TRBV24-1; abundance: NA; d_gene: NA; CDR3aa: CATRSTRSGELFF; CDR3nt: TGTGCCACCAGGTCTACGCGGTCCGGGGAGCTGTTTTTT
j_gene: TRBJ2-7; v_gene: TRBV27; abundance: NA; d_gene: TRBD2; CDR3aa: CASGPRRGITSSYEQYF; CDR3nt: TGTGCCAGCGGCCCTCGGCGGGGGATAACGAGCTCCTACGAGCAGTACTTC
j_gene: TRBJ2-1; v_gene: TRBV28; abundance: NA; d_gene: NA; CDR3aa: CASSPPGNSNEQFF; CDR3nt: TGTGCCAGCAGTCCCCCAGGGAACTCAAATGAGCAGTTCTTC
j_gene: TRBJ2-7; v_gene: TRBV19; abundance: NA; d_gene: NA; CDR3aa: CASSIRVFYEQYF; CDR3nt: TGTGCCAGTAGTATTCGGGTTTTCTACGAGCAGTACTTC
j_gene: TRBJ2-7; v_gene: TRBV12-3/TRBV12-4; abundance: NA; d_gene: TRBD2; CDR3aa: CASSLLAGGEQYF; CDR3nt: TGTGCCAGCAGCCTCCTAGCGGGGGGAGAGCAGTACTTC
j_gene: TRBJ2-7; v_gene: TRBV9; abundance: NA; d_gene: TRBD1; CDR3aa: CASSVGGQSYEQYF; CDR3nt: TGTGCCAGCAGCGTAGGGGGACAGTCCTACGAGCAGTACTTC
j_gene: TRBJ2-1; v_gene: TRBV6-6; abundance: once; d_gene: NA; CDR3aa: CASSYGRGTYNEQFF; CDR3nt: TGTGCCAGCAGTTACGGCAGGGGAACCTACAATGAGCAGTTCTTC
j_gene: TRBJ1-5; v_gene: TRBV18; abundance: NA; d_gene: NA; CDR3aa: CASSPEERNQPQHF; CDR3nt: TGTGCCAGCTCACCAGAGGAAAGGAATCAGCCCCAGCATTTT
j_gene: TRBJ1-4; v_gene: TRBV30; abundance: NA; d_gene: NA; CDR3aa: CAWSRGLNEKLFF; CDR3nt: TGTGCCTGGAGCAGAGGCCTTAATGAAAAACTGTTTTTT
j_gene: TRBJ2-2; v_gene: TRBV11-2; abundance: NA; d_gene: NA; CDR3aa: CASSFDRSTGELFF; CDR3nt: TGTGCCAGCAGCTTCGACAGGTCGACCGGGGAGCTGTTTTTT
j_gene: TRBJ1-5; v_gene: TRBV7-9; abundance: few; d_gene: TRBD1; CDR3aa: CASSSWGRDRDNQPQHF; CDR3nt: TGTGCCAGCAGCTCCTGGGGCCGGGACAGGGATAATCAGCCCCAGCATTTT
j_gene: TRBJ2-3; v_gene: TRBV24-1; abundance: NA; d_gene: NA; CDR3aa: CATSDRPGTPGTDTQYF; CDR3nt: TGTGCCACCAGTGATCGACCCGGGACACCAGGCACAGATACGCAGTATTTT